This entry lists 19 T cell receptor beta chains sequenced from one sample in a study of PD-L1 blockade in urothelial cancer. The protocol was immunoSEQ multiplex PCR, while the TCRdb copy is restricted to in-frame clones and leaves out a portion. The sample records approximately 32,000 clones, almost 85% being singletons. The specimen was PBMCs, collected around atezolizumab (anti-PD-L1) treatment. The receptors come from a man aged 65 to 85 with urothelial cancer.

A single count supports this clone. The rearrangement joins TRBV9 to TRBJ2-5; the match to TRBD2 covers 10 bases. Trimming cost V 3 bases and J 4 bases; bases outside gene matches: 9. Germline CDR1 reads SGDLS; CDR2 reads YYNGEE. This CDR3 spans 16 amino acids. CDR3 protein: CASSAPSGGRPETQYF. CDR3 nucleotide sequence: TGTGCCAGCAGCGCCCCTAGCGGGGGAAGGCCAGAGACCCAGTACTTC.

This clone has a handful of counts. V usage is TRBV7-2 and J usage is TRBJ1-6, with D possibly being TRBD1 (5 bases). This CDR3 comprises 12 residues. Germline V gene lookup returns CDR1 SGHTA and CDR2 FQGNSA. V was shortened by 8 bases and J by 9 bases, with 11 bases between the two germline ends. The CDR3 bases are TGTGCCAGCGGGGCAAGGGCTTCACCCCTCCACTTT. Translating gives CASGARASPLHF.

The rearrangement joins TRBV6-4 to TRBJ2-1; the match to TRBD2 covers 14 bases. V lost 6 bases to trimming and J lost 8 bases; unmatched junction nucleotides: 6. The CDR3 contains 15 residues. Germline V gene data show CDR1 as MRHNA and CDR2 as SNTAGT. DNA for the CDR3: TGTGCCAGCAGGCCGGGACTAGCGGGAGTTTATGAGCAGTTCTTC. This sequence encodes CASRPGLAGVYEQFF.

CDR3 amino acids: CASSSAVAQHF. DNA of the CDR3: TGTGCCAGCAGCTCCGCGGTGGCCCAGCATTTT. V is TRBV28 and J is TRBJ1-5; D unclear. The CDR3 runs 11 residues. Germline loops: CDR1 MDHEN, CDR2 SYDVKM. Trimming removed 6 bases at V and 11 bases at J, with 11 bases between. Variable domain in full (rest from reference TRBV28 and TRBJ1-5): DVKVTQSSRYLVKRTGEKVFLECVQDMDHENMFWYRQDPGLGLRLIYFSYDVKMKEKGDIPEGYSVSREKKERFSLILESASTNQTSMYLCASSSAVAQHFGDGTRLSIL.

V gene TRBV7-2 combines with J gene TRBJ2-1; the match to TRBD2 covers 12 bases. The CDR3 extends over 17 amino acids. In germline, CDR1 is SGHTA, CDR2 FQGNSA. The V and J ends lost 6 bases and 1 base, in that order; junction bases with no gene match: 7. The CDR3 region is CASRRLAGVRSYNEQFF. The CDR3 region has the DNA TGTGCCAGCAGAAGACTAGCGGGAGTTAGGTCCTACAATGAGCAGTTCTTC.

J is TRBJ2-5 and V is TRBV5-4; D unresolved. This CDR3 contains 15 residues. V lost 0 bases to trimming and J lost 5 bases, with 14 bases between them. Looked up from germline, CDR1 is SGHNT and CDR2 is YYREEE (reference sequence). The CDR3 sequence is CASSLAPLSGETQYF. The DNA of the CDR3 is TGTGCCAGCAGCTTGGCCCCTTTGAGTGGTGAGACCCAGTACTTC.

This chain joins TRBV28 and TRBJ1-1; D not certain. CDR3 length: 15 residues. The V gene's germline CDR1 is MDHEN and CDR2 SYDVKM. V was clipped by 5 bases and J by 5 bases, with 18 bases between them. DNA of the CDR3: TGTGCCAGCAGTCTCCCCCGCCCGGGTGGGACTGAAGCTTTCTTT. It translates to CASSLPRPGGTEAFF.

The genes are TRBV6-1 and TRBJ2-3; the D gene is possibly TRBD1 (6 bases). The length of the CDR3 is 14 residues. The V end lost 6 bases, the J end lost 4 bases, and 14 bases lay between the germline ends. Germline CDR1 MNHNS, CDR2 SASEGT. The CDR3 DNA reads as TGTGCCAGCAGAATAGAGGGGGTCGCAGATACGCAGTATTTT. The encoded protein is CASRIEGVADTQYF.

The gene calls are TRBV7-9 and TRBJ2-2; 12 positions agree with TRBD1. CDR1 is SEHNR, CDR2 FQNEAQ, per germline (reference sequence). This CDR3 is built from 17 residues. V trimming: 5 bases; J trimming: 4 bases; junction bases outside the gene matches: 8. The DNA of the CDR3 is TGTGCCAGCAGCCCCCTTGTGGGACAGGGGGCCACCGGGGAGCTGTTTTTT. Its translation: CASSPLVGQGATGELFF. The full variable domain, with the rest looked up from reference TRBV7-9 and TRBJ2-2, is DTGVSQNPRHKITKRGQNVTFRCDPISEHNRLYWYRQTLGQGPEFLTYFQNEAQLEKSRLLSDRFSAERPKGSFSTLEIQRTEQGDSAMYLCASSPLVGQGATGELFFGEGSRLTVL.

The V and J genes are TRBV28 and TRBJ1-4; TRBD1 is a possible D gene (6 bases). The CDR3 covers 16 residues. CDR1 is MDHEN, CDR2 SYDVKM, per germline. Trimming pared 5 bases from V and 5 bases from J, leaving 18 bases between. CDR3 sequence reads: CASSGGLGGSNEKLFF. The CDR3 DNA follows: TGTGCCAGCAGTGGGGGCTTGGGGGGGAGCAATGAAAAACTGTTTTTT. The full variable domain, in which reference TRBV28 and TRBJ1-4 provide the parts outside the CDR3, is DVKVTQSSRYLVKRTGEKVFLECVQDMDHENMFWYRQDPGLGLRLIYFSYDVKMKEKGDIPEGYSVSREKKERFSLILESASTNQTSMYLCASSGGLGGSNEKLFFGSGTQLSVL.

This chain joins TRBV5-6 and TRBJ2-5; maybe TRBD1 (6 bases). V shed 3 bases and J shed 2 bases, with 11 bases lying between them. The CDR3 spans 14 residues. Looked up from germline, CDR1 is SGHDT and CDR2 is YYEEEE. This CDR3 reads CASSSLQGQETQYF. The CDR3 DNA reads TGTGCCAGCAGCTCATTACAGGGTCAAGAGACCCAGTACTTC.

The sample holds a few counts of this clone. The chain joins TRBV7-3 to TRBJ2-1; weak D call: TRBD2 (5 bases). The V end lost 5 bases, the J end lost 4 bases, and 12 bases lay between the germline ends. In germline, CDR1 is SGHTA, CDR2 FQGTGA. The CDR3 has 14 amino acids. In DNA form, the CDR3 reads TGTGCCAGCAGCCCGGACGGGATTTACAATGAGCAGTTCTTC. Amino acids: CASSPDGIYNEQFF.

V gene TRBV30 combines with J gene TRBJ2-1, with D possibly being TRBD2 (6 bases). The CDR3 has 15 residues. Germline V gives CDR1 GTSNPN, CDR2 SVGIG (reference sequence). The ends were cut back, 0 bases at V and 4 bases at J, with 13 bases in the middle. The CDR3 reads CAWSVGSGVYNEQFF. The CDR3 nucleotides read TGTGCCTGGAGTGTTGGTTCGGGGGTTTACAATGAGCAGTTCTTC.

This chain connects TRBV7-8 to TRBJ1-5; a possible D gene is TRBD1 (5 bases). The CDR3 covers 15 residues. Germline CDR1 SGHVS, CDR2 FQNEAQ. V was trimmed by 4 bases and J by 0 bases, leaving 10 bases between them. The CDR3 nucleotides read TGTGCCAGCAGCTCGACAGACAATAGCAATCAGCCCCAGCATTTT. Translated: CASSSTDNSNQPQHF.

This clone was found once. The DNA of the CDR3 is TGTGCCAGCAGTTGGACAGAGAGTAGTGAGCAGTTCTTC. Residues: CASSWTESSEQFF. This rearrangement joins TRBV2 to TRBJ2-1, with D possibly TRBD1 on 6 matching bases. The CDR3 is 13 residues long. Germline CDR1 reads SNHLY; CDR2 reads FYNNEI. V gave up 5 bases and J gave up 9 bases, with 14 bases separating them.

The chain links TRBV4-1 to TRBJ1-4; the D gene is possibly TRBD1 (6 bases). V lost 4 bases and J 2 bases, leaving 11 bases between the germline ends. This CDR3 region has 15 residues. Germline assignment: CDR1 MGHRA and CDR2 YSYEKL. The CDR3 bases are TGCGCCAGCAGCCTCTGGGGGCAGACTAATGAAAAACTGTTTTTT. Protein product: CASSLWGQTNEKLFF.

The chain employs TRBV5-1 and TRBJ2-4, with TRBD2 matching 12 bases. The CDR3 totals 17 residues. Trimming at V came to 0 bases and at J to 4 bases, leaving 5 bases not matched to a gene. Germline lookup yields CDR1 SGHRS and CDR2 YFSETQ. The CDR3 sequence: CASSLVLAGGIKNIQYF. In DNA, the CDR3 is TGCGCCAGCAGCTTGGTTCTAGCGGGAGGGATTAAAAACATTCAGTACTTC.

V and J are TRBV28 and TRBJ2-1; no definite D call. The CDR3 sequence is 12 residues long. V was pared by 5 bases and J by 8 bases, with 10 bases between. CDR1 and CDR2 from the germline V gene are MDHEN and SYDVKM. As DNA, the CDR3 is TGTGCCAGCAGTCTTAGAAAATATGAGCAGTTCTTC. Translated, it gives CASSLRKYEQFF.

This chain connects TRBV5-4 to TRBJ2-4, with TRBD1 identical over 8 bases. Germline-derived CDR1 and CDR2 are SGHNT and YYREEE (reference sequence). Unmatched junction bases numbered 10, after V lost 4 bases and J lost 1 base. This CDR3 has 17 residues. CDR3 DNA sequence: TGTGCCAGCAGCACCGGACAGGGTCTATCGGCCAAAAACATTCAGTACTTC. It specifies CASSTGQGLSAKNIQYF.